This paragraph reports one T cell receptor (beta chain). The clone's antigen remains unknown. Per-nucleotide qualities are absent, and no much larger clonotype sits a single base away. The immunoSEQ Assay was used to sequence TCR beta CDR3 regions from DNA. As for the authors' bioinformatics: To compute T cell density, TCR beta template counts were normalized to usable DNA, which was estimated by amplifying housekeeping genes. Richness was estimated with the preseqR package, extrapolating to 400,000 templates for PBMC samples and 120,000 templates for tissue samples. Clonality was taken to be one minus Pielou's evenness. Tissue-enriched TCRs were identified through differential abundance testing performed on productive amino-acid clonotypes, with a minimum total count of 5 and an alpha of 0.1. Repertoire overlap between compartments was quantified with the Jaccard Index and Morisita Overlap Index. GLIPH clustered TCR beta CDR3s with public tetramer-defined viral CDR3s; viral motifs required at least three viral sequences plus V-gene enrichment. Drawn from immuneACCESS, this table holds only the in-frame rearrangements with V and J called that TCRdb kept. Clones are partly lost; checked studies trace under half to an unresolved V gene and leave the rest unexplained. D and trimming come from the DNA, and the V and J calls and clone size come from that table. The sample profile shows around 3,000 clones; 25% to 35% of them were found once. The ten largest clones take up 8% to 10% of the sample.

At diagnosis, peripheral blood, uninvolved tumor-adjacent lung and tumor were collected and were preserved as a mix of fresh-frozen and FFPE material. The source of the sample is a study of T cells in localized non-small cell lung cancer (dated by TCRdb to 2020 to 2021). In the study overall: The study analyzed T cell repertoires of roughly 220 early-stage NSCLC patients, comparing tumors and uninvolved tumor-adjacent lungs. The cohort consisted of around 250 treatment-naive NSCLC patients whose localized lung tumors had been resected. The mean age of the NSCLC patients was under 70 years, with approximately 130 men and approximately 100 women.

General study outcomes and caveats: Because multi-region tumor sequencing was not performed, intratumor heterogeneity could not be ruled out. Higher T cell density in blood was associated with longer overall survival, whereas higher clonality in adjacent lung was associated with shorter survival. The highest T cell clonality was observed in uninvolved tumor-adjacent lung, where clonality exceeded that of tumor, suggesting that antigenic responses were more focused in uninvolved tumor-adjacent lung. A median of about 55 of the top 100 tumor clones were detected in paired uninvolved adjacent lung, and under 30 of these tumor clones were also found among the top 100 clones of the paired uninvolved adjacent lung. Because the study design was exploratory, TCR variables were selected using unadjusted p-values without false-discovery rate correction.

The sequences come from lung tumor tissue, collected before any cancer treatment. The TCR sequence derives from a man aged 40 to 69 with stage I lung adenocarcinoma.

The bases are TGTGCCAGCAGCCCCGCCGGGGGCGAAGGCTACACCTTC. It translates as CASSPAGGEGYTF. The chain employs TRBV6-8 and TRBJ1-2, with TRBD1 as a weak D call on 6 bases. A distance of 16 bases separates the germline ends of V and J, which lose 6 bases and 8 bases respectively. CDR1 MNHGY and CDR2 SAAAGT are derived from the germline V gene. Spanning cysteine to phenylalanine, the CDR3 consists of 13 amino acids. The only DNA kept is the CDR3, 39 bases in frame from the first base.